This is a list of T cell receptor beta chains from one sample in a study of T cell responses to AZD1222 COVID-19 vaccine. TCRdb's copy holds only in-frame clones and misses some; the assay was immunoSEQ multiplex PCR. Of about 110,000 clones in the sample, just under 95% are singletons; the top ten hold roughly 7.8%. The sequenced sample was peripheral blood, obtained on day 0 of AZD1222 vaccination. The receptors originated from an adult in good health. Both conserved end residues are part of each CDR3. Each record gives: J gene, D gene, V gene, CDR3 DNA, CDR3 protein. D genes are given only for firm matches.

j_call: TRBJ1-4
d_call: TRBD1
v_call: TRBV9
cdr3_nt: TGTGCCAGCAGCTACGGGACAGGGGTATTAGAAAAACTGTTTTTT
cdr3_aa: CASSYGTGVLEKLFF

j_call: TRBJ2-7
d_call: .
v_call: TRBV12-5
cdr3_nt: TGTGCTAGTGGTTTTCGCCCGCTAGAGCAGTACTTC
cdr3_aa: CASGFRPLEQYF

j_call: TRBJ1-2
d_call: TRBD1
v_call: TRBV2
cdr3_nt: TGTGCCAGCAGGACAGGGGGAGAATATGGCTACACCTTC
cdr3_aa: CASRTGGEYGYTF

j_call: TRBJ2-1
d_call: TRBD2
v_call: TRBV27
cdr3_nt: TGTGCCAGCAGTTTTGATGGGCTAGCGGGGAGGGAGCAGTTCTTC
cdr3_aa: CASSFDGLAGREQFF

j_call: TRBJ1-1
d_call: TRBD1
v_call: TRBV24-1
cdr3_nt: TGTGCCACCAGTTCCACAGGGGGGGGGAACACTGAAGCTTTCTTT
cdr3_aa: CATSSTGGGNTEAFF

j_call: TRBJ2-1
d_call: .
v_call: TRBV2
cdr3_nt: TGTGCCACCCGGGACAACCACAATGAGCAGTTCTTC
cdr3_aa: CATRDNHNEQFF

j_call: TRBJ2-7
d_call: TRBD2
v_call: TRBV9
cdr3_nt: TGTGCCAGCAGCGTAGCTAGCGGGGGCTCCTACGAGCAGTACTTC
cdr3_aa: CASSVASGGSYEQYF

j_call: TRBJ2-3
d_call: .
v_call: TRBV9
cdr3_nt: TGTGCCAGCAGCGCGGCCGGGGGCGTCAGCACAGATACGCAGTATTTT
cdr3_aa: CASSAAGGVSTDTQYF

j_call: TRBJ2-1
d_call: TRBD2
v_call: TRBV30
cdr3_nt: TGTGCCTGGAGCTCCAAGGGACTAGCGGGGATTGAGCAGTTCTTC
cdr3_aa: CAWSSKGLAGIEQFF

j_call: TRBJ1-2
d_call: .
v_call: TRBV28
cdr3_nt: TGTGCCAGCAGCGTAGGAGTGGATGGCTACACCTTC
cdr3_aa: CASSVGVDGYTF

j_call: TRBJ1-6
d_call: .
v_call: TRBV10-2
cdr3_nt: TGCGCCAGCAGTGAAGTAGTTAAGAATTCACCCCTCCACTTT
cdr3_aa: CASSEVVKNSPLHF

j_call: TRBJ2-7
d_call: .
v_call: TRBV30
cdr3_nt: TGTGCCTGGGGCCGGGCTGGGGCGGCGTCCGTCTACGAGCAGTACTTC
cdr3_aa: CAWGRAGAASVYEQYF

j_call: TRBJ1-2
d_call: TRBD1
v_call: TRBV28
cdr3_nt: TGTGCCAGCAGTTTTTTCTCAGGGGGAACTAACTATGGCTACACCTTC
cdr3_aa: CASSFFSGGTNYGYTF

j_call: TRBJ1-6
d_call: .
v_call: TRBV4-1
cdr3_nt: TGCGCCAGCAGCCGAGAACGGGCCTCGGAGGGTAATTCACCCCTCCACTTT
cdr3_aa: CASSRERASEGNSPLHF

j_call: TRBJ2-1
d_call: .
v_call: TRBV9
cdr3_nt: TGTGCCAGCAGCGTAGAAGGCGGGACCTACAATGAGCAGTTCTTC
cdr3_aa: CASSVEGGTYNEQFF

j_call: TRBJ1-3
d_call: .
v_call: TRBV10-3
cdr3_nt: TGTGCCATCAGCATGGGCTCTGGAAACACCATATATTTT
cdr3_aa: CAISMGSGNTIYF

j_call: TRBJ1-1
d_call: .
v_call: TRBV6-1
cdr3_nt: TGTGCCAGCAGTGAAGGGACAGTGAACACTGAAGCTTTCTTT
cdr3_aa: CASSEGTVNTEAFF

j_call: TRBJ1-2
d_call: TRBD1
v_call: TRBV6-2/TRBV6-3
cdr3_nt: TGTGCCAGCAGTTCCCCCGGGACAGCGATTTGGAGCTACACCTTC
cdr3_aa: CASSSPGTAIWSYTF

j_call: TRBJ2-3
d_call: TRBD2
v_call: TRBV15
cdr3_nt: TGTGCCACCAGCAGAGCAGCGGGGGTGACAGATACGCAGTATTTT
cdr3_aa: CATSRAAGVTDTQYF

j_call: TRBJ2-7
d_call: TRBD2
v_call: TRBV2
cdr3_nt: TGTGCCAGCAGGGAAAAAACTAGCGTCGGAACCTACGAGCAGTACTTC
cdr3_aa: CASREKTSVGTYEQYF

j_call: TRBJ2-7
d_call: .
v_call: TRBV5-1
cdr3_nt: TGCGCCAGCAGCTTGGAAAGGCAATACGAGCAGTACTTC
cdr3_aa: CASSLERQYEQYF

j_call: TRBJ1-6
d_call: .
v_call: TRBV11-3
cdr3_nt: TGTGCCAGCAGCTCCCGACCCCAGTCCCCTCATTCACCCCTCCACTTT
cdr3_aa: CASSSRPQSPHSPLHF

j_call: TRBJ2-7
d_call: .
v_call: TRBV18
cdr3_nt: TGTGCCAGCTCACTCACCGATTTCAAGGCCGAGCAGTACTTC
cdr3_aa: CASSLTDFKAEQYF

j_call: TRBJ2-5
d_call: .
v_call: TRBV3-1/TRBV3-2
cdr3_nt: TGTGCCAGCACCCCTTTCGCGGGGCCTAAAGAGACCCAGTACTTC
cdr3_aa: CASTPFAGPKETQYF

j_call: TRBJ1-4
d_call: .
v_call: TRBV6-1
cdr3_nt: TGTGCCAGCAGGGAACAGGTTGACGGCAGCGTTGCAACTAATGAAAAACTGTTTTTT
cdr3_aa: CASREQVDGSVATNEKLFF

j_call: TRBJ2-7
d_call: .
v_call: TRBV6-5
cdr3_nt: TGTGCCAGCAGTTACTCTCAACAGGGCCCCTACGAGCAGTACTTC
cdr3_aa: CASSYSQQGPYEQYF